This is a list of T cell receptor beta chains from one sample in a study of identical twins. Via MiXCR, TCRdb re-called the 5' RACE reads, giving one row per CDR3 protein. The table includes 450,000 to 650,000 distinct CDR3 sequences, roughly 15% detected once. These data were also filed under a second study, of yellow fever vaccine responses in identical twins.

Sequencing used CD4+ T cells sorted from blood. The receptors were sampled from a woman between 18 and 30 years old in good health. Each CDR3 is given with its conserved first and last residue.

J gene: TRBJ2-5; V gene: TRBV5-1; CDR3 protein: CASSLDSGRGTQYF
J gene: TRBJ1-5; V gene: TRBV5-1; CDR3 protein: CASSLSSGGNQPQHF
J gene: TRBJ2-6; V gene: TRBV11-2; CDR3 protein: CASSTDRVPGANVLTF
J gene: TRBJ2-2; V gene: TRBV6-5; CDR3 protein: CASSSPLGGNTGELFF
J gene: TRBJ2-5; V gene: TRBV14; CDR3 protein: CASSQDMGSRGATQYF
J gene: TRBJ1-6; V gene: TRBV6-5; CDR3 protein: CASSYVRTGKSPLHF
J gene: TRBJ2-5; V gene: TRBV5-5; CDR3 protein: CASRPGQAGQTQYF
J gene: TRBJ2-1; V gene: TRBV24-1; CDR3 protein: CATRTGGVNHNEQFF
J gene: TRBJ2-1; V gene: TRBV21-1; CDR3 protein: CASAGTGSYNEQFF
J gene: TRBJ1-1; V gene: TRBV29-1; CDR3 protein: CSVVLQGPFEAFF
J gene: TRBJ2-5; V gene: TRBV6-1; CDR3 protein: CASKRDSDTSPQYF
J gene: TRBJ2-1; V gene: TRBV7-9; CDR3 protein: CASSFGTGSYNEQFF
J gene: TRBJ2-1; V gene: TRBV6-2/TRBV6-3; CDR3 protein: CASSYPHKSYNEQFF
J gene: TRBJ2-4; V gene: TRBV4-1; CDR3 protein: CASSQDIGQLGKNIQYF
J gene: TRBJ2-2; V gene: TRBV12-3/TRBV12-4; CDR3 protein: CASSFLRSGTNTGELFF
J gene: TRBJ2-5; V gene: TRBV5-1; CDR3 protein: CASTMGLVKGETQYF
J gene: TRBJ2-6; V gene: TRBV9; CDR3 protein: CASSVGGTGTSGANVLTF
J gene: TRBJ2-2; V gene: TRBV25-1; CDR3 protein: CASSEFRGRNTGELFF
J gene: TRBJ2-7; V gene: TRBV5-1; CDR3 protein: CASSLGSAEYEQYF
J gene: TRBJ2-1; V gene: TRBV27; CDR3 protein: CASSSPGLATAEQFF
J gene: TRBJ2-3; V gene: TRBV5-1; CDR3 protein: CASSKGLAGVDTQYF
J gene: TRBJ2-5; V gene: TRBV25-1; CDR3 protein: CASSEIRGNGETQYF
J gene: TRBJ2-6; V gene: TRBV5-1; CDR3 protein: CASSLGYSGANVLTF
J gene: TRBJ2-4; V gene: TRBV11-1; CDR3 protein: CASSPQLGAVGAKNIQYF
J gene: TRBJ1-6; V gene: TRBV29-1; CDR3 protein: CSVRDRGVDSPLHF
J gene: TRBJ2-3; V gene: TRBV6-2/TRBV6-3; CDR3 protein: CASSRRTADTQYF
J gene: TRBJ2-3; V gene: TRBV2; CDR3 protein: CASSDPSGGGADTQYF
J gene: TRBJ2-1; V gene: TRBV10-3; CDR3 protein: CATQTSGGPYNEQFF
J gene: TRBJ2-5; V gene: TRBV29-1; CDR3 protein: CSVVLGKETQYF